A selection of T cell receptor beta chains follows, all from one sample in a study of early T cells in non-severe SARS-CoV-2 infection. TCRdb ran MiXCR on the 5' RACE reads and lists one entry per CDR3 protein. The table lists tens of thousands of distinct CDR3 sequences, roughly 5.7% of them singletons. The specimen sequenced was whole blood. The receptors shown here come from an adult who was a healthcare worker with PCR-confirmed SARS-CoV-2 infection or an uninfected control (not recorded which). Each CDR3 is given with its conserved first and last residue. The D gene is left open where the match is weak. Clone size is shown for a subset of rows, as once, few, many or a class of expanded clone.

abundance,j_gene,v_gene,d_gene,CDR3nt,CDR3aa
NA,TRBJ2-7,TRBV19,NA,TGTGCCAGTACGGGTCAGTCCTACGAGCAGTACTTC,CASTGQSYEQYF
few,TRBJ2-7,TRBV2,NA,TGTGCCAGCACACCGGCAACCGAGCAGTACTTC,CASTPATEQYF
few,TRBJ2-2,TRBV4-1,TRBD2,TGCGCCAGCAGGGGACTAGCGGGGAACACCGGGGAGCTGTTTTTT,CASRGLAGNTGELFF
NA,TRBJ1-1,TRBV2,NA,TGTGCCAGCCACAGGGTGGAGAACACTGAAGCTTTCTTT,CASHRVENTEAFF
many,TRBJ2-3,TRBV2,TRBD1,TGTGCCAGCAGGAAGACAGGGGCGCGCACAGATACGCAGTATTTT,CASRKTGARTDTQYF
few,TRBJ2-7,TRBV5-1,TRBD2,TGCGCCAGCAGCCCGGATACTAGCGGGATCTACGAGCAGTACTTC,CASSPDTSGIYEQYF
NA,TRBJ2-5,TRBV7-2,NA,TGTGCCAGCAGTCTGGGCGGGACGGCACAAGAGACCCAGTACTTC,CASSLGGTAQETQYF
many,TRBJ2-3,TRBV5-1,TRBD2,TGCGCCAGCAGCCCAAAGCCTAGCGGGGGCACAGATACGCAGTATTTT,CASSPKPSGGTDTQYF
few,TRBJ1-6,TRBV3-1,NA,TGTGCCAGCAGCCAAACACCGGAGGGACCACCCCTCCACTTT,CASSQTPEGPPLHF
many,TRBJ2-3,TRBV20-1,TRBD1,TGCAGTGCTAGACCGGGACAGGCGACAGATACGCAGTATTTT,CSARPGQATDTQYF
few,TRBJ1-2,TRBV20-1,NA,TGCAGTGCCATTCGAGGGTCGGACGGCTACACCTTC,CSAIRGSDGYTF
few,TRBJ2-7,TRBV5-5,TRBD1,TGTGCCAGCAGCGGGTCCAGGACAGGGGGATACGAGCAGTACTTC,CASSGSRTGGYEQYF
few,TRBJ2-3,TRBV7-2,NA,TGTGCCAGCAGCCCGAGCGGTCCCGGGTCAGATACGCAGTATTTT,CASSPSGPGSDTQYF
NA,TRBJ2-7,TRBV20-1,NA,TGCAGTGCTAGAGACGTTCGGCGGGCGGACGAGCAGTACTTC,CSARDVRRADEQYF